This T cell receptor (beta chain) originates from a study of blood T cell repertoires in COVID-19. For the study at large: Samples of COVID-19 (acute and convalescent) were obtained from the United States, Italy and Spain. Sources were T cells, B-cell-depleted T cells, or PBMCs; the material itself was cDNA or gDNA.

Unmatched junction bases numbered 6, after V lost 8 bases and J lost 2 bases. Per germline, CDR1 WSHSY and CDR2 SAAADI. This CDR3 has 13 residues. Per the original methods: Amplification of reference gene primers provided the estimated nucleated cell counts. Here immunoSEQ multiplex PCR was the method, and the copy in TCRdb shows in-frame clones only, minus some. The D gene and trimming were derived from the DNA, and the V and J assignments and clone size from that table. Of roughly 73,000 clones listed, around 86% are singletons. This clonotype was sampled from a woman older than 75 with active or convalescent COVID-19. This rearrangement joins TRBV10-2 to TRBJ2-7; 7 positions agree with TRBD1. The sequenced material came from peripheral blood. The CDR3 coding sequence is TGCGCCAGCCGGGACAGTTCACCCTACGAGCAGTACTTC. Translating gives CASRDSSPYEQYF.